This T cell receptor (beta chain) was identified in a study of graft-versus-host responses after intestinal transplantation. The V end was cut by 2 bases, the J end by 8 bases, with 21 bases between. The CDR3 length is 16 residues. Germline CDR1 SGHNT, CDR2 YYREEE (reference sequence). Of note for this clone: Its antigen is unidentified.

Generated by immunoSEQ multiplex PCR, the TCRdb table keeps only in-frame clones and is missing some. The sample lists roughly 34,000 clones; roughly 95% were seen once. This sequence joins TRBV5-4 and TRBJ2-3; weak D call: TRBD2 (7 bases). The sequences come from unstimulated CD4+ T cells sorted from spleen or lymph node cells, collected before transplant. The TCR originated in a human donor who was the organ donor for an intestinal transplant. The DNA of the CDR3 is TGTGCCAGCAGCTTTTGGGGGGGCCCCTGGGGGTCTACGCAGTATTTT. It codes for CASSFWGGPWGSTQYF.